The present TCR beta chain was sequenced within a study of vaccination and CD4 T cells after COVID-19. Whole-study context: Convalescent individuals numbered four females and six males, two being Hispanic. Post-COVID sampling occurred a median 101 days after diagnosis (range 35 to 161). Cellular stimulation was performed using overlapping spike peptides derived from SARS-CoV-2, HCoV-NL63, HCoV-OC43 and HCoV-229E.

Concerning this clonotype: What it recognizes is unknown.

Treatment denoted: approximately 9-day PBMC culture with coronavirus spike peptide pools or control peptides (ViraFEST assay). The assay that was used to sequence DNA from cultured CD4+ T cells was the Oncomine TCR Beta short-read assay. Extraction of genomic DNA was performed on cultured CD4+ T cells. Using its own MiXCR run on the PCR reads, TCRdb lists one record per CDR3 protein. The sample lists 7,900 or so distinct CDR3 sequences; roughly 58% were seen once. CDR3 length equals 13 residues. The ends were cut back, 6 bases at V and 9 bases at J, with 21 bases in the middle. Germline-derived CDR1 and CDR2 are DFQATT and SNEGSKA (reference sequence).

The gene calls are TRBV20-1 and TRBJ2-7, with TRBD1 as a possible D gene (5 bases). This clonotype originated in a human donor with COVID-19. Sample: cultured CD4+ T cells from blood, taken after SARS-CoV-2 vaccination. CDR3 coding DNA: TGCAGTGCCAGGGCTCAGGGCCTCCTCGGGCAGTACTTC. Residues: CSARAQGLLGQYF.